This T cell receptor beta chain originates from a study of T cells after yellow fever vaccination. At the level of the study: Fractions low in cell number were prepared with SMART-Seq v4 Ultra Low Input.

The CDR3 runs 16 residues. Between the trimmed V and J ends, which lost 7 bases and 7 bases, there was a span of 24 bases. This clonotype turned up a few times. Its antigen is currently unknown. In TCRdb, the 5' RACE reads were re-called with MiXCR into one record per CDR3 protein. The repertoire consists of about 320,000 distinct CDR3 sequences, with 9.5% to 12% occurring once and the leading ten covering under 4%. Points from the study as a whole: By day 5 rather than day 15, the secondary response had peaked, though it was weaker. One caveat is that FACS-sorted repertoires could contain abundant clonotypes contaminating from the bulk population. The booster response re-showed most primary clones: about 96% CD4, around 85% CD8.

The input for sequencing was CD4+ T cells sorted from PBMCs, taken 45 days after the yellow fever booster vaccination. The chain combines TRBV12-3 or TRBV12-4 with TRBJ2-3; D might be TRBD2 (6 bases). The clonotype originates from a young man who received the YFV17D yellow fever vaccine. For the CDR3, the DNA is TGTGCCAGCACCTCTATCCGGGACTTGCCCGGCCATACGCAGTATTTT. This codes for CASTSIRDLPGHTQYF.